These 10 T cell receptor beta chains originate from one sample sequenced in a study of identifying expanded T cells in peripheral blood. Some clones are missing from TCRdb's copy, which holds only in-frame ones; the method was immunoSEQ multiplex PCR. The table has around 130,000 clones, around nine tenths seen once. Specimen: blood. The source is a person aged 18 to 70 in good health.

CDR3 loop: CASSLYAVDSPLHF. The CDR3, as DNA: TGTGCCAGCAGCTTATACGCGGTGGATTCACCCCTCCACTTT. V usage is TRBV7-3 and J usage is TRBJ1-6; D call uncertain. The V and J ends lost 2 bases and 8 bases respectively, with 10 bases between them. This CDR3 is 14 amino acids long. The germline CDR1 and CDR2 sequences are SGHTA and FQGTGA.

This clone was picked up one time. The chain carries TRBV5-1 and TRBJ1-5; a weak D match, TRBD1 (5 bases). V lost 1 base and J lost 6, with 11 bases in between. CDR1 and CDR2 from the germline V gene are SGHRS and YFSETQ. This CDR3 region has 14 residues. CDR3 region: CASSLTGTVQPQHF. The DNA for the CDR3 is TGCGCCAGCAGCTTGACAGGTACAGTTCAGCCCCAGCATTTT.

V is TRBV19 and J is TRBJ1-5; the match to TRBD1 covers 7 bases. The CDR3 consists of 16 residues. V lost 6 bases to trimming and J lost 1 base; unmatched junction nucleotides: 9. Per the germline V gene, CDR1 is LNHDA and CDR2 is SQIVND (reference sequence). Here the CDR3 DNA reads TGTGCCAGTAGCCGGACAGGTCTGGAGAGCAATCAGCCCCAGCATTTT. Encoded protein: CASSRTGLESNQPQHF.

This clone was detected only a few times. V gene TRBV2 combines with J gene TRBJ1-4; TRBD1 agrees at 7 bases. CDR1 SNHLY and CDR2 FYNNEI come from the germline V gene. Germline trimming cut 7 bases from V and 0 bases from J; bases unmatched to any gene: 8. The CDR3 runs 16 residues. CDR3 nucleotides: TGTGCCAGCATGAGACAGGGCAGCACAACTAATGAAAAACTGTTTTTT. Amino acids: CASMRQGSTTNEKLFF.

This rearrangement joins TRBV5-1 to TRBJ1-2; 9 bases fit TRBD1. The CDR3 runs 16 residues. The J segment lost 4 bases and the V segment lost 3 bases, leaving 10 bases of the junction unmatched. The germline V gene encodes CDR1 SGHRS and CDR2 YFSETQ. The CDR3 here is CASSSSGTGSGYGYTF. CDR3 DNA: TGCGCCAGCAGCTCCTCCGGGACAGGGTCGGGCTATGGCTACACCTTC.

V is TRBV20-1 and J is TRBJ2-1; D is unresolved. V shed 4 bases and J shed 10 bases, with 11 bases lying between them. This CDR3 is 11 amino acids long. Germline lookup yields CDR1 DFQATT and CDR2 SNEGSKA (reference sequence). The DNA of the CDR3 is TGCAGTGCTATACCGGTAAGGGAGCAGTTCTTC. Protein: CSAIPVREQFF.

The rearrangement joins TRBV10-3 to TRBJ2-5; D call uncertain. This CDR3 is 13 amino acids long. V lost 7 bases and J lost 2, with 11 bases in between. From germline, CDR1 is ENHRY and CDR2 SYGVKD. This CDR3 is CAINARVQETQYF. The CDR3 DNA is TGTGCCATCAATGCCCGGGTTCAAGAGACCCAGTACTTC.

The chain has TRBV7-9 and TRBJ1-2; maybe TRBD1 (5 bases). Between the trimmed V and J ends, which lost 6 bases and 6 bases, there was a span of 20 bases. In germline, CDR1 is SEHNR, CDR2 FQNEAQ (reference sequence). The CDR3 is 15 residues long. Here the CDR3 DNA reads TGTGCCAGCAGTTCGGGTTACGGCAGGGAAAATGGCTACACCTTC. This gives the protein CASSSGYGRENGYTF.

The chain has TRBV9 and TRBJ1-1, with D perhaps matching TRBD1 (5 bases). The CDR3 loop spans 15 amino acids. Looked up from germline, CDR1 is SGDLS and CDR2 is YYNGEE. The V and J ends lost 0 bases and 4 bases respectively, with 13 bases between them. CDR3 DNA sequence: TGTGCCAGCAGCGTAGGAATCCAGGGTACCACTGAAGCTTTCTTT. Protein product: CASSVGIQGTTEAFF.

This clone has only one observation. The chain is built from TRBV5-6 and TRBJ2-7; the match to TRBD2 covers 14 bases. The junction had 5 bases not matched to a gene; V was cut back by 4 bases and J by 2 bases. The CDR3 is 16 residues long. From germline, CDR1 is SGHDT and CDR2 YYEEEE. The CDR3 DNA reads TGTGCCAGCAGCCGAGGGGGACTAGCGGGAGCCTACGAGCAGTACTTC. It codes for CASSRGGLAGAYEQYF.